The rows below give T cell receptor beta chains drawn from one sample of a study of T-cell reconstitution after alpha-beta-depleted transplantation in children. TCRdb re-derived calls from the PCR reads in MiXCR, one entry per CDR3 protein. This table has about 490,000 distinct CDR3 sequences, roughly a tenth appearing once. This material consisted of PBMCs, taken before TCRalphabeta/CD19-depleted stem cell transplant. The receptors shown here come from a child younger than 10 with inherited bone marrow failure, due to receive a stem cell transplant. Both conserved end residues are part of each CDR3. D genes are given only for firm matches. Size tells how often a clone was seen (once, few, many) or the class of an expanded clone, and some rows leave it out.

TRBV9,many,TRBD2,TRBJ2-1,CASSGAGGSSYNEQFF
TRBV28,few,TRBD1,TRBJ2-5,CASRPQGASETQYF
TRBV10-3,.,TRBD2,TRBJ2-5,CAISDHSGSRETQYF
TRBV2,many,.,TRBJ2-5,CASSERAYQETQYF
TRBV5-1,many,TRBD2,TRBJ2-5,CASSLSLAGEETQYF
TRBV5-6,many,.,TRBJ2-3,CASSLELGPDTQYF
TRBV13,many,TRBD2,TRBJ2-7,CASSRPRRGLAGDEQYF
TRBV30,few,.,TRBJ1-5,CAWSGRGMRNQPQHF
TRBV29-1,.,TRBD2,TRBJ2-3,CSVEGLATDTQYF
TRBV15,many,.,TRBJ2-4,CATSRAQQGLENIQYF
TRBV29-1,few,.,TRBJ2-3,CSATQGADTQYF
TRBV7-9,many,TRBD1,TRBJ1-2,CASSTLQGQGSYGYTF
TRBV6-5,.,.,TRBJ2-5,CASSHFGSVQETQYF
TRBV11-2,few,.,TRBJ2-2,CASSPRGGYAGELFF
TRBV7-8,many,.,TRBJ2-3,CASSLALVPSTDTQYF
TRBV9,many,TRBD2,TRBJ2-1,CASSVGLAVYNEQFF
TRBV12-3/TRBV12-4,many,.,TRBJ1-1,CASSLGLGMGMNTEAFF
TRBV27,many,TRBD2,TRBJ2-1,CASSLGIAGGLNNEQFF
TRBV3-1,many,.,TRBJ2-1,CASSQERDGYNEQFF
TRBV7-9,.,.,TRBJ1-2,CASSGLSGYTF
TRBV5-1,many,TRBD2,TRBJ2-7,CASSLGGLLAGGSYEQYF
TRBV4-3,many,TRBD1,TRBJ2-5,CASSQLQTGPRETQYF
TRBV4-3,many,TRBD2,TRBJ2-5,CASSLRLAGVGETQYF
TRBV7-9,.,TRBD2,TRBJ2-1,CASSPISPGLAGGRYPHEQFF
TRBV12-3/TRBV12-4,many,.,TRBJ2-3,CASSLKGFPDTQYF
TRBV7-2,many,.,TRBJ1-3,CASSPGWGGISGNTIYF
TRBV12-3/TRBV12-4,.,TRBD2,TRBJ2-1,CASRPYLAGGPNEQFF
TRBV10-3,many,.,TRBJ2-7,CAISESSATIYEQYF
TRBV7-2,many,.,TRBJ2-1,CASTYNALYNEQFF
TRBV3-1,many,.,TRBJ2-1,CASSQVGEGPFF
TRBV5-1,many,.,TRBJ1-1,CASSSNLREGKGEAFF
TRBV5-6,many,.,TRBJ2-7,CASSLRHFSYEQYF
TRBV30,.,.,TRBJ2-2,CAWAPGQGTGELFF
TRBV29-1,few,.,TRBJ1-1,CSVGDLGAFF
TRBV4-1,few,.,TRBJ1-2,CASSLGHLYGYTF
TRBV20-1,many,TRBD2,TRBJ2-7,CSARILGEGRGYEQYF
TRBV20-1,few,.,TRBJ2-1,CSAKLSSYNEQFF
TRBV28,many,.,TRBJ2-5,CASLLARRTQYF
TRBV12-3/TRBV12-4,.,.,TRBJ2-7,CASSFDRTRHYEQYF
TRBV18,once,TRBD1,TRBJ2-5,CASSPRDRGIQETQYF